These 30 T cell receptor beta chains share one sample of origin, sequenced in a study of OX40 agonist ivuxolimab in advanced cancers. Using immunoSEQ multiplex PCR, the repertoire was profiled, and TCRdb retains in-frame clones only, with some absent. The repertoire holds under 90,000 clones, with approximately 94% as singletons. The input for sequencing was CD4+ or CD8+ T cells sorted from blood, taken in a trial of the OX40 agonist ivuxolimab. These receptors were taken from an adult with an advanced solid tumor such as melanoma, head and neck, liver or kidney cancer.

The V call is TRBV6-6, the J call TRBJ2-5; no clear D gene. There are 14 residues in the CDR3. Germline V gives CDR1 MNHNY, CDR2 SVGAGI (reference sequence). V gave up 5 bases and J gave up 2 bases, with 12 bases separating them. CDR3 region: CASSPGIYQETQYF. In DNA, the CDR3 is TGTGCCAGCAGTCCGGGCATATATCAAGAGACCCAGTACTTC.

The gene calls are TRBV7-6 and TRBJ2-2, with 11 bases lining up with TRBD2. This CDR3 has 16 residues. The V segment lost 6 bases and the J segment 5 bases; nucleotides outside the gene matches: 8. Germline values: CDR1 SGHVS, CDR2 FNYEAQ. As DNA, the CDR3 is TGTGCCAGCAGATCCACTAGCGGGAGAGGGACCGGGGAGCTGTTTTTT. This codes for CASRSTSGRGTGELFF.

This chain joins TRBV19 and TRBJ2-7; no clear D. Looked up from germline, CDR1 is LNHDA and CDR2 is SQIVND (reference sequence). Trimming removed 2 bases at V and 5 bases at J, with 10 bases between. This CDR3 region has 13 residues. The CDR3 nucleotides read TGTGCCAGTAGTATACTAGGTGGGGACGAGCAGTACTTC. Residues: CASSILGGDEQYF.

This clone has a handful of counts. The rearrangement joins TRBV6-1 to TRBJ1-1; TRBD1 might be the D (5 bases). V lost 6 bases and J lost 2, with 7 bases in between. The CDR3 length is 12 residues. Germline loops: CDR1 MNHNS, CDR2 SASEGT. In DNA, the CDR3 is TGTGCCAGCAGAAGGGGAAACACTGAAGCTTTCTTT. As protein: CASRRGNTEAFF.

Here the CDR3 reads CASSQDPGGSYEQYF. The CDR3 DNA follows: TGCGCCAGCAGCCAAGATCCAGGGGGGTCCTACGAGCAGTACTTC. The chain couples TRBV4-3 to TRBJ2-7; tentatively, D is TRBD1 (7 bases). CDR3 length: 15 residues. V was clipped by 0 bases and J by 1 base, with 10 bases between them. Germline-derived CDR1 and CDR2 are LGHNA and YSLEER.

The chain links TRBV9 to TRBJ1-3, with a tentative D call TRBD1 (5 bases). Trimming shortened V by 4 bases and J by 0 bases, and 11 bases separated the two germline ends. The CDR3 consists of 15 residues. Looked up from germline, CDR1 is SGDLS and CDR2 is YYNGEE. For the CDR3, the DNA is TGTGCCAGCAGCTCGGGGGGAGACTCTGGAAACACCATATATTTT. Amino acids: CASSSGGDSGNTIYF.

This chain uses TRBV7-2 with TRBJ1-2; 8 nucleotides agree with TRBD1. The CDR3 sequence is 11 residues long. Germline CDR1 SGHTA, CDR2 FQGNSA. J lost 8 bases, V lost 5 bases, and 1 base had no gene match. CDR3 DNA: TGTGCCAGCAGCAGGACAGGGGGCTACACCTTC. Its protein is CASSRTGGYTF.

The CDR3 bases are TGTGCCAGCAGTCCCGGACGGCAAGAAAGTTCCTACAATGAGCAGTTCTTC. Protein product: CASSPGRQESSYNEQFF. The chain joins TRBV27 to TRBJ2-1; D gene uncertain. The V end lost 5 bases, the J end lost 1 base, and 18 bases lay between the germline ends. The CDR3 has 17 residues. CDR1 is MNHEY, CDR2 SMNVEV, per germline (reference sequence).

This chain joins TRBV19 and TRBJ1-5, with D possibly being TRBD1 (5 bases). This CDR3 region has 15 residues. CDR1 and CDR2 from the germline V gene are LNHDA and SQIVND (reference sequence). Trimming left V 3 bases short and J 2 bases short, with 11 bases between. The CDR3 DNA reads TGTGCCAGTAGTATCATATTAGGGGGCAATCAGCCCCAGCATTTT. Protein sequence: CASSIILGGNQPQHF.

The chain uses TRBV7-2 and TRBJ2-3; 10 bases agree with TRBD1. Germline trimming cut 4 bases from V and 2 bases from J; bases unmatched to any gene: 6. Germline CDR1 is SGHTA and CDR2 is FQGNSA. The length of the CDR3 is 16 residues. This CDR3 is CASSSDRGIPTDTQYF. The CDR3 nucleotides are TGTGCCAGCAGCTCGGACAGGGGGATTCCCACAGATACGCAGTATTTT. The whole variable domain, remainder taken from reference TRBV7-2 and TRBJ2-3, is GAGVSQSPSNKVTEKGKDVELRCDPISGHTALYWYRQSLGQGLEFLIYFQGNSAPDKSGLPSDRFSAERTGGSVSTLTIQRTQQEDSAVYLCASSSDRGIPTDTQYFGPGTRLTVL.

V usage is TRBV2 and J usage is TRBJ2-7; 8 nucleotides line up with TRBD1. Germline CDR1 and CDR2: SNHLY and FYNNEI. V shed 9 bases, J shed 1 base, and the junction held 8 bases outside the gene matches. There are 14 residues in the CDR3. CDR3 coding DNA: TGTGCCAGTAGGATAACAGGGGGTTCCTACGAGCAGTACTTC. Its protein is CASRITGGSYEQYF.

The CDR3 loop reads CASSFPGTQYF. Written as DNA, the CDR3 is TGTGCCAGCAGCTTTCCCGGTACGCAGTATTTT. The J gene is TRBJ2-3, the V gene TRBV11-2, with D hard to call. CDR3 length: 11 amino acids. V was pared by 3 bases and J by 8 bases, with 6 bases between. Germline V gene sequence: CDR1 SGHAT, CDR2 FQNNGV.

Written as DNA, the CDR3 is TGTGCCAGCAACCCCGAAACTGGACAGGGACTTAGGTATAATTCACCCCTCCACTTT. Translation gives CASNPETGQGLRYNSPLHF. The chain joins TRBV9 to TRBJ1-6; 8 bases are shared with TRBD1. J was trimmed by 4 bases and V by 6 bases; bases with no gene match: 18. Germline V gives CDR1 SGDLS, CDR2 YYNGEE. This CDR3 contains 19 residues.

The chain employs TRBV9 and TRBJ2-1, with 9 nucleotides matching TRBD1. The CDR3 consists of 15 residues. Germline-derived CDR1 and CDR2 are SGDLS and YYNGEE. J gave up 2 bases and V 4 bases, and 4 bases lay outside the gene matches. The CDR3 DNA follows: TGTGCCAGCAGCCTTGGACAGGGGACCTACAATGAGCAGTTCTTC. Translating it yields CASSLGQGTYNEQFF. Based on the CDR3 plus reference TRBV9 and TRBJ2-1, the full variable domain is DSGVTQTPKHLITATGQRVTLRCSPRSGDLSVYWYQQSLDQGLQFLIQYYNGEERAKGNILERFSAQQFPDLHSELNLSSLELGDSALYFCASSLGQGTYNEQFFGPGTRLTVL.

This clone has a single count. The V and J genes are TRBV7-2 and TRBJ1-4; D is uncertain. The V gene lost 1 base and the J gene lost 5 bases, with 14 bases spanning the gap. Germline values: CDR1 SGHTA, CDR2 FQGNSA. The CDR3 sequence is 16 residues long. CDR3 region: CASSLVDNIGNEKLFF. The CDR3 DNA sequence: TGTGCCAGCAGCTTAGTAGACAACATAGGGAATGAAAAACTGTTTTTT. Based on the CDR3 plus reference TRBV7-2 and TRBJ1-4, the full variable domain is GAGVSQSPSNKVTEKGKDVELRCDPISGHTALYWYRQSLGQGLEFLIYFQGNSAPDKSGLPSDRFSAERTGGSVSTLTIQRTQQEDSAVYLCASSLVDNIGNEKLFFGSGTQLSVL.

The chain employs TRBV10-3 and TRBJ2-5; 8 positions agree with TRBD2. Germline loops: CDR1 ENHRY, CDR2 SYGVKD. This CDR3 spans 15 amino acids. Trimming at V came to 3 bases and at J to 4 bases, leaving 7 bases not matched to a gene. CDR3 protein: CAISDIGRGPETQYF. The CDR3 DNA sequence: TGTGCCATCAGTGATATCGGGAGGGGCCCAGAGACCCAGTACTTC.

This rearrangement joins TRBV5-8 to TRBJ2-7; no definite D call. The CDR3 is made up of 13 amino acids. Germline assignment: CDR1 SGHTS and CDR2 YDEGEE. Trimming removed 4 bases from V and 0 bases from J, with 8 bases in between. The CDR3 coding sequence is TGTGCCAGCAGCCCACAGAGCTCCTACGAGCAGTACTTC. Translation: CASSPQSSYEQYF. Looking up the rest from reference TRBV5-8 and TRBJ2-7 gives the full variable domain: EAGVTQSPTHLIKTRGQQATLRCSPISGHTSVYWYQQALGLGLQFLLWYDEGEERNRGNFPPRFSGRQFPNYSSELNVNALELEDSALYLCASSPQSSYEQYFGPGTRLTVT.

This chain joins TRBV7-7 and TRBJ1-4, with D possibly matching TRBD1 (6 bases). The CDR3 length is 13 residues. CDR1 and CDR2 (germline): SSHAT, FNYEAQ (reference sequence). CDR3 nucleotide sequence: TGTGCTAGCGGAAACTCAGGGGATGAAAAACTGTTTTTT. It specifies CASGNSGDEKLFF.

CDR3 protein: CASSYVVGPVEQFF. The CDR3 DNA sequence: TGTGCCAGCAGTTACGTTGTGGGACCCGTAGAGCAGTTCTTC. The chain employs TRBV6-5 and TRBJ2-1; D tentatively fits TRBD1 or TRBD2 (5 bases each). Trimming removed 2 bases from V and 10 bases from J, with 15 bases in between. The CDR3 loop spans 14 amino acids. The germline V gene has CDR1 MNHEY and CDR2 SVGAGI.

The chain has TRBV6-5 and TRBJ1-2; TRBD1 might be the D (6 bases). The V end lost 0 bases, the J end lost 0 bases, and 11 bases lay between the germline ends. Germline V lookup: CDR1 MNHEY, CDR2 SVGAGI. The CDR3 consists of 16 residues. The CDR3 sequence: CASSYSPPGANYGYTF. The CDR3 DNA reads TGTGCCAGCAGTTACTCTCCGCCAGGGGCTAACTATGGCTACACCTTC.

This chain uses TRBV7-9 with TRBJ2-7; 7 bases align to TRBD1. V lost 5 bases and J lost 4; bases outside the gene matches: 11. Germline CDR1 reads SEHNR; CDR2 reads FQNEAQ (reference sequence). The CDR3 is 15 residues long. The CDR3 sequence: CASSPTGTVSYEQYF. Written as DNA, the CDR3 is TGTGCCAGCAGCCCCACCGGGACAGTTTCTTACGAGCAGTACTTC.

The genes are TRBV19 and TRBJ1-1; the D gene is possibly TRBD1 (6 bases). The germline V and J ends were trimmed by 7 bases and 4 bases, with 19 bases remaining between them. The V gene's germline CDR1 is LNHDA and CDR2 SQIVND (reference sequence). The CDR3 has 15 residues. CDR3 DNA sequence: TGTGCCAGTATCCTTTACGACAGGAGGGCCACTGAAGCTTTCTTT. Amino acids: CASILYDRRATEAFF.

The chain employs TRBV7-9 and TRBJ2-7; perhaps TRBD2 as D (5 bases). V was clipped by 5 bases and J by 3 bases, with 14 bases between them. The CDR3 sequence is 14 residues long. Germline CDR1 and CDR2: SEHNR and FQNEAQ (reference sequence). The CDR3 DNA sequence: TGTGCCAGCAGCCGAGTCGGGGTTGTCTACGAGCAGTACTTC. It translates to CASSRVGVVYEQYF.

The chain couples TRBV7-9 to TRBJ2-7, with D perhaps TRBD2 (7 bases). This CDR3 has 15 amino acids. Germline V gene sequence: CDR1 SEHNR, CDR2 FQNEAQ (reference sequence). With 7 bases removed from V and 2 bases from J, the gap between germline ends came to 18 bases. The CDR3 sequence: CASTLMGGAPYEQYF. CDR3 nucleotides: TGTGCCAGCACCCTGATGGGGGGGGCCCCCTACGAGCAGTACTTC.

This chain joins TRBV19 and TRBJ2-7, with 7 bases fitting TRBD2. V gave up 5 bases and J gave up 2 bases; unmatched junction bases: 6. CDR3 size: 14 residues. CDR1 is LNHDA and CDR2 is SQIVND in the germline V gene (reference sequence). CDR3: CASSFGGSAYEQYF. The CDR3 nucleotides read TGTGCCAGTAGTTTCGGGGGGAGCGCCTACGAGCAGTACTTC. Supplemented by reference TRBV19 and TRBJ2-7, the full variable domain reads DGGITQSPKYLFRKEGQNVTLSCEQNLNHDAMYWYRQDPGQGLRLIYYSQIVNDFQKGDIAEGYSVSREKKESFPLTVTSAQKNPTAFYLCASSFGGSAYEQYFGPGTRLTVT.

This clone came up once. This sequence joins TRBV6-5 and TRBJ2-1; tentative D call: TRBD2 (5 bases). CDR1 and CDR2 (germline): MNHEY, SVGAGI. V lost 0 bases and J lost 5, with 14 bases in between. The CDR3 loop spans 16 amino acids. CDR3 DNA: TGTGCCAGCAGTTACTCGTCCCCGGGATGGCACAATGAGCAGTTCTTC. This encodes CASSYSSPGWHNEQFF.

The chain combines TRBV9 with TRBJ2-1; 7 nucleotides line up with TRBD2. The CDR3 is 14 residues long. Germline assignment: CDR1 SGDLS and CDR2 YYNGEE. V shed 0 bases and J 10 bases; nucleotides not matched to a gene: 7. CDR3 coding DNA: TGTGCCAGCAGCGTAGCTGGGACTACTATCGAGCAGTTCTTC. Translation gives CASSVAGTTIEQFF.

In DNA form, the CDR3 reads TGCGCCAGCAGCCTTGGGACAGGGGGACGGGAGCAGTTCTTC. This encodes CASSLGTGGREQFF. The V and J genes are TRBV4-1 and TRBJ2-1; 11 positions agree with TRBD1. V was clipped by 4 bases and J by 10 bases; unmatched bases: 6. CDR1 is MGHRA and CDR2 is YSYEKL in the germline V gene. The CDR3 runs 14 residues.

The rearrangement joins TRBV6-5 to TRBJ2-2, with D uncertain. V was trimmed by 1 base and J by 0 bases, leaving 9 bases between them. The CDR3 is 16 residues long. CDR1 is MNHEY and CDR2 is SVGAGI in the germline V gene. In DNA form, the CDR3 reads TGTGCCAGCAGTTACTTAGGACGGGCGAACACCGGGGAGCTGTTTTTT. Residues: CASSYLGRANTGELFF.

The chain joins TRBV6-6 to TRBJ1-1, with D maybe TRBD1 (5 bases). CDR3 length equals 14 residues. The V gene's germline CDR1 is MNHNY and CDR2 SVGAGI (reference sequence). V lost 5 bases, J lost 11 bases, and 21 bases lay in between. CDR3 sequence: CASSQRELQGEAFF. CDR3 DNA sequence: TGTGCCAGCAGTCAGCGGGAGCTCCAGGGAGAGGCTTTCTTT.